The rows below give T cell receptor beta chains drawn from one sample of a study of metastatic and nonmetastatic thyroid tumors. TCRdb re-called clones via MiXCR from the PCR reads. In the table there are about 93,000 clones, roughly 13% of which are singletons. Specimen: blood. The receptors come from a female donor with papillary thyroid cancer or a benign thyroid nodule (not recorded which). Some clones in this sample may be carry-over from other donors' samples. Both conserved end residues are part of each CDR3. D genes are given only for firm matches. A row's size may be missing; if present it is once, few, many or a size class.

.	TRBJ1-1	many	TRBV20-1	TGCAGTGCGTCGACAGTCCTGAGCCAAGAAGCTTTCTTT	CSASTVLSQEAFF
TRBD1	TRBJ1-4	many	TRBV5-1	TGCGCCAGCAGCTATGGCCCCCGACAGGGGGCTTCTGAAAAACTGTTTTTT	CASSYGPRQGASEKLFF
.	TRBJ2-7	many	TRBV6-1	TGTGCCTCTCTGGGGGGAGACGAGCAGTACTTC	CASLGGDEQYF
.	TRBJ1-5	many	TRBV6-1	TGTGCCAGCAGTGACGGGGGCAATCAGCCCCAGCATTTT	CASSDGGNQPQHF
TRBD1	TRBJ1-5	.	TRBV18	TGTGCCAGCTCACCTCAAGCCGGGACAGGGACCGATGGGCCCCAGCATTTT	CASSPQAGTGTDGPQHF
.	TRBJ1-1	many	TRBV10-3	TGTGCCATCCAGATGGGAGGGTCCACTGAAGCTTTCTTT	CAIQMGGSTEAFF
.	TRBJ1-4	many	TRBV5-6	TGTGCCAGCAGCATCAACCTCCAGGACAATAGGGAAAAACTGTTTTTT	CASSINLQDNREKLFF
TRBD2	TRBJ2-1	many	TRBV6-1	TGTGCCAGCAACCACTTTAGCGGGAGGGCAGTCAATGAGCAGTTCTTC	CASNHFSGRAVNEQFF
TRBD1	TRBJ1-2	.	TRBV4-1	TGCGCCAGCAGCCAAGATGACAGGGCGCGGAACTATGGCTACACCTTC	CASSQDDRARNYGYTF
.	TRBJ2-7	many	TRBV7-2	TGTGCCAGCAGCCGTTTCTACGAGCAGTACTTC	CASSRFYEQYF
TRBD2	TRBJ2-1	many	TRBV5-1	TGCGCCAGCAGCCTTGGACTAGCCGCGACCTGGGGGAATGAGCAGTTCTTC	CASSLGLAATWGNEQFF
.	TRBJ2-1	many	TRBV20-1	TGCAGTGCTAGTCCCCCCGGGAGTCGGGGCAATGAGCAGTTCTTC	CSASPPGSRGNEQFF
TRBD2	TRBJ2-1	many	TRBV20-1	TGCAGTGCTAGAGAGGGGACTAGCGGTAACAATGAGCAGTTCTTC	CSAREGTSGNNEQFF
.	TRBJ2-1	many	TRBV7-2	TGTGCCAGCAGCTTAGCGGGAGGGGGGTTTAATGAGCAGTTCTTC	CASSLAGGGFNEQFF
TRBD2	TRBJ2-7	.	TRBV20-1	TGCAGTGCTAGACTAGCGGGAGGATCCTACGAGCAGTACTTC	CSARLAGGSYEQYF
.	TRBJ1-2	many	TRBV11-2	TGTGCCAGCAGCTTAGATCCCCTAGGCCAGAAGGTCTTC	CASSLDPLGQKVF
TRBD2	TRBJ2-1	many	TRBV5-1	TGCGCCAGCAGCTCGGGACTAGCGGGAGGAGGACGCTACAATGAGCAGTTCTTC	CASSSGLAGGGRYNEQFF
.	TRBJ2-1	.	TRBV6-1	TGTGCCAGCAGAAGACTCCCCCTAAACTCCGATGAGCAGTTCTTC	CASRRLPLNSDEQFF
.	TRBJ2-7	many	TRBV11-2	TGTGCCAGCAGTGATGCCGGGAATAGTGGGTCCTACGAGCAGTACTTC	CASSDAGNSGSYEQYF
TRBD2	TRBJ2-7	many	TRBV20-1	TGCAGTGCTTTAGCGGGAGGGGACTCCTACGAGCAGTACTTC	CSALAGGDSYEQYF
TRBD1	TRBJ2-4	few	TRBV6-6	TGTGCCAGCAGTTACAGGGGGCCTGTGAACATTCAGTACTTC	CASSYRGPVNIQYF
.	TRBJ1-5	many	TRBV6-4	TGTGCCAGCAGCCGGGAAAACGGACAGCCCCAGCATTTT	CASSRENGQPQHF
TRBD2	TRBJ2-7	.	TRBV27	TGTGCCAGCAGTCCCATAGCGGGGGACTCGAACCCCTACAACGAGCAGTACTTC	CASSPIAGDSNPYNEQYF
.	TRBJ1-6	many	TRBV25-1	TGTGCCAGCCATAGGGGGACGGGAGGTTCACCCCTCCACTTT	CASHRGTGGSPLHF
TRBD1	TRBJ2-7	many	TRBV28	TGTGCCAGCACCCTAGCCGGGACAGCCTACGAGCAGTACTTC	CASTLAGTAYEQYF
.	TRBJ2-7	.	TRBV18	TGTGCCAGCTCACCACCGGGGGACTACGAGCAGTACTTC	CASSPPGDYEQYF
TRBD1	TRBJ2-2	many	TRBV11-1	TGTGCCAGCAGGGGACAGGAGAACACCGGGGAGCTGTTTTTT	CASRGQENTGELFF
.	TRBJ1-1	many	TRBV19	TGTGCCAGTACCCCGCTCACATTCGTCACTGAAGCTTTCTTT	CASTPLTFVTEAFF
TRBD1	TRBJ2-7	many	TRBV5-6	TGTGCCAGCAGCTTGGGGGGACAGGAATTCTACGAGCAGTACTTC	CASSLGGQEFYEQYF
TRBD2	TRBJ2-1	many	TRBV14	TGTGCCAGCAGCCGACTAGCGGGAAAGGGAGGAAATGAGCAGTTCTTC	CASSRLAGKGGNEQFF
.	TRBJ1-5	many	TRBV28	TGTGCCAGCAGTTTTAAACACCAGCCCCAGCATTTT	CASSFKHQPQHF
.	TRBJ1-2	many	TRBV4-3	TGCGCCAGCAGCCAAGATCGGCTAACAGGGAGTCATGGCTACACCTTC	CASSQDRLTGSHGYTF
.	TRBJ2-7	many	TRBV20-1	TGCAGTGCTAGGAATTTGTTGGGAGGTTACGAGCAGTACTTC	CSARNLLGGYEQYF
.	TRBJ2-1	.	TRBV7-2	TGTGCCAGCAGCTTAGAGGCCCCCTACAATGAGCAGTTCTTC	CASSLEAPYNEQFF
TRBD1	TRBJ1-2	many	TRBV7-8	TGTGCCAGCAGCTTAGGGGGACAGACCCCTAACTATGGCTACACCTTC	CASSLGGQTPNYGYTF
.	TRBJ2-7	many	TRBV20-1	TGCAGTGCTAGATTGGGGTACGAGCAGTACTTC	CSARLGYEQYF
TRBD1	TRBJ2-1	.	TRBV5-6	TGTGCCAGCAACAAAGACAGGGGGCTTAGGAATGAGCAGTTCTTC	CASNKDRGLRNEQFF
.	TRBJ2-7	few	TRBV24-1	TGTGCCACCAGTCGCGGCAGAAGCTCCTACGAGCAGTACTTC	CATSRGRSSYEQYF
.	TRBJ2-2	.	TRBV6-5	TGTGCCAGCAGTTACTCGAGCCCCGGGGAGCTGTTTTTT	CASSYSSPGELFF
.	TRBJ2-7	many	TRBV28	TGTGCCAGCAGTTTAAAGTGGCAGGGTGGAGGCCGGGGTGTGGCCGAGCAGTACTTC	CASSLKWQGGGRGVAEQYF
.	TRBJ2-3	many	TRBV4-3	TGCGCCAGCAGCCAAGAACGGGGACTCTACACAGATACGCAGTATTTT	CASSQERGLYTDTQYF
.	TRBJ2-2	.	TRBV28	TGTGCCAGCAGACCTTGGGTCCATACCTACACCGGCGAGCTGTTTTTT	CASRPWVHTYTGELFF
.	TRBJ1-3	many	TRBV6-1	TGTGCCAGTGCAAGGGGGGCTGATGGAAACACCATATATTTT	CASARGADGNTIYF
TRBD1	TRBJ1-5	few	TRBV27	TGTGCCAGTTCTACCTTGGGACAGGGAATCGGTAGCAATAAGCCCCAGCATTTT	CASSTLGQGIGSNKPQHF
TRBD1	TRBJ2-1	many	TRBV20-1	TGCAGTGCTAATTTTCATGGGACAGGGTACAATGAGCAGTTCTTC	CSANFHGTGYNEQFF
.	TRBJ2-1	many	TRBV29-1	TGCAGCGTTCCGAGGGGTGCCCTCTACAATGAGCAGTTCTTC	CSVPRGALYNEQFF
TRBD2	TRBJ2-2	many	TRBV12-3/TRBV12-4	TGTGCCAGCAGTCGGGTAGCGGGAGGGCCCGGGGAGCTGTTTTTT	CASSRVAGGPGELFF
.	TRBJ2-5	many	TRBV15	TGTGCCACCAGCAGGTGGGACAACCAAGAGACCCAGTACTTC	CATSRWDNQETQYF
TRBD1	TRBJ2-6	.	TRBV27	TGTGCCAGCAGTCTACAGGGGAGTTTATCTGGTGCCAACGTCCTGACTTTC	CASSLQGSLSGANVLTF
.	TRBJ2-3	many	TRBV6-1	TGTGCCAGCAGCATTGGGGCGACAGATACGCAGTATTTT	CASSIGATDTQYF
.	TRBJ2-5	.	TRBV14	TGTGCCAGCAGCCAAAAACCAGGGGTGGCGGAGACCCAGTACTTC	CASSQKPGVAETQYF
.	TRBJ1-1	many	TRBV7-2	TGTGCCAGCAGCTTCCCGGGTTGGGGGGCGCAAGGAGCTTTCTTT	CASSFPGWGAQGAFF
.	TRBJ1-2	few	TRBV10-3	TGTGCCATCAGTGATATAAAAGGGGCGGGAGGCTACACCTTC	CAISDIKGAGGYTF
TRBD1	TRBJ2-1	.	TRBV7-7	TGTGCTAGCAGCCTGGGACAGGAGACTTACAATGAGCAGTTCTTC	CASSLGQETYNEQFF